Listed below are T cell receptor beta chains from one sample, sequenced in a study of OX40 agonist ivuxolimab in advanced cancers. TCRdb's copy holds only in-frame clones and misses some; the assay was immunoSEQ multiplex PCR. The profile covers approximately 90,000 clones, with about 87% appearing a single time and around 0.85% taken by the ten largest. The sample was CD4+ or CD8+ T cells sorted from blood, taken in a trial of the OX40 agonist ivuxolimab. The receptors shown here come from an adult with an advanced solid tumor such as melanoma, head and neck, liver or kidney cancer. CDR3s include the opening cysteine and the closing phenylalanine or tryptophan. Fields, in order: D gene, J gene, clone size, V gene, CDR3 DNA, CDR3 protein. A D gene is named only where the DNA matches it firmly. Clone size is shown for a subset of rows, as once, few, many or a class of expanded clone.

D: TRBD2; J: TRBJ2-3; size: -; V: TRBV10-1; DNA: TGCGCCAGCAGTGGGGGCGGGGGGTGCAGCACAGATACGCAGTATTTT; CDR3: CASSGGGGCSTDTQYF
D: -; J: TRBJ2-7; size: once; V: TRBV5-1; DNA: TGCGCCAGCAGCACGCAGGGCGACGAGCAGTACTTC; CDR3: CASSTQGDEQYF
D: TRBD2; J: TRBJ2-7; size: -; V: TRBV11-1; DNA: TGTGCCAGCAGCTTAACGGGGGGGAGATACGAGCAGTACTTC; CDR3: CASSLTGGRYEQYF
D: TRBD2; J: TRBJ2-3; size: -; V: TRBV30; DNA: TGTGCTCCCCGCCCCCCGGGGGGTCTCACAGATACGCAGTATTTT; CDR3: CAPRPPGGLTDTQYF
D: -; J: TRBJ1-4; size: -; V: TRBV25-1; DNA: TGTGCCAGCAGTGAGACAGTAACTAATGAAAAACTGTTTTTT; CDR3: CASSETVTNEKLFF
D: TRBD2; J: TRBJ2-5; size: -; V: TRBV7-2; DNA: TGTGCCAGCAGAACTAGCGGGGGGGCGGAGACCCAGTACTTC; CDR3: CASRTSGGAETQYF
D: TRBD1; J: TRBJ1-6; size: -; V: TRBV25-1; DNA: TGTGCCAGCAGTTCGCCGGGAGGGGGCAAGGGTTCACCCCTCCACTTT; CDR3: CASSSPGGGKGSPLHF
D: -; J: TRBJ2-2; size: -; V: TRBV28; DNA: TGTGCCAGCAGCCAAAAACTGAACACCGGGGAGCTGTTTTTT; CDR3: CASSQKLNTGELFF
D: TRBD1; J: TRBJ1-6; size: -; V: TRBV19; DNA: TGTGCCAGTAATAATCGTCGACAGGGGGCGGCATCACCCCTCCACTTT; CDR3: CASNNRRQGAASPLHF
D: -; J: TRBJ2-7; size: -; V: TRBV7-9; DNA: TGTGCCAGCAACAACACCCCCCAGCGCGAGCAGTACTTC; CDR3: CASNNTPQREQYF
D: TRBD2; J: TRBJ2-1; size: -; V: TRBV30; DNA: TGTGCCTGGAGTGGCGGTAGCGGGGGGGACACCTACAATGAGCAGTTCTTC; CDR3: CAWSGGSGGDTYNEQFF
D: TRBD1; J: TRBJ1-2; size: -; V: TRBV5-4; DNA: TGTGCCAGCAGCTTGGGGACAGGGCCACCCCTCTATGGCTACACCTTC; CDR3: CASSLGTGPPLYGYTF
D: -; J: TRBJ1-2; size: -; V: TRBV30; DNA: TGTGCCTGGAGCGATACGGGGCGAGGCTATGGCTACACCTTC; CDR3: CAWSDTGRGYGYTF
D: TRBD1; J: TRBJ2-5; size: once; V: TRBV5-4; DNA: TGTGCCAGCAGCCAGACAGGGTGGGAGACCCAGTACTTC; CDR3: CASSQTGWETQYF
D: -; J: TRBJ1-1; size: -; V: TRBV9; DNA: TGTGCCAGCAGCGTAACGCCGGGGGCGGTGACTGAAGCTTTCTTT; CDR3: CASSVTPGAVTEAFF
D: -; J: TRBJ1-4; size: -; V: TRBV4-3; DNA: TGCGCCAGCAGCCAAATCGGGACACGGTCCAGTGAAAAACTGTTTTTT; CDR3: CASSQIGTRSSEKLFF
D: TRBD1; J: TRBJ2-5; size: once; V: TRBV7-2; DNA: TGTGCCAGCAGCTTAGGACAGGGAAGGCAAGAGACCCAGTACTTC; CDR3: CASSLGQGRQETQYF
D: TRBD1; J: TRBJ2-7; size: -; V: TRBV6-5; DNA: TGTGCCAGCAGTTACCGCGGGACAGGGTTAAACGAGCAGTACTTC; CDR3: CASSYRGTGLNEQYF
D: TRBD1; J: TRBJ1-2; size: -; V: TRBV5-4; DNA: TGTGCCAGCAGCTTAAGGACAGGGAACTATGGCTACACCTTC; CDR3: CASSLRTGNYGYTF
D: -; J: TRBJ2-6; size: -; V: TRBV4-3; DNA: TGCGCCAGCAGCTACGACAGACTAAGAGGGGCCAACGTCCTGACTTTC; CDR3: CASSYDRLRGANVLTF
D: -; J: TRBJ1-1; size: -; V: TRBV19; DNA: TGTGCCCCAACGAGGCACGGAGCTTTCTTT; CDR3: CAPTRHGAFF
D: TRBD1; J: TRBJ1-2; size: -; V: TRBV18; DNA: TGTGCCAGCTCACCGGACAGGGCTGCCACCTTC; CDR3: CASSPDRAATF
D: -; J: TRBJ2-7; size: once; V: TRBV6-1; DNA: TGTGCCAGCAATCTCGCCCTCTACGAGCAGTACTTC; CDR3: CASNLALYEQYF
D: -; J: TRBJ2-3; size: -; V: TRBV9; DNA: TGTGCCAGCACCCGGCAATCTAGCACAGATACGCAGTATTTT; CDR3: CASTRQSSTDTQYF
D: TRBD2; J: TRBJ2-7; size: -; V: TRBV18; DNA: TGTGCCAGCTCACGACTGACTAGCGGGGGGACCTACGAGCAGTACTTC; CDR3: CASSRLTSGGTYEQYF
D: -; J: TRBJ2-5; size: -; V: TRBV7-3; DNA: TGTGCCAGCAGCGTACAGGGTCAAGAGACCCAGTACTTC; CDR3: CASSVQGQETQYF
D: -; J: TRBJ2-7; size: -; V: TRBV12-5; DNA: TGTGCTAGTGGTTTATGGAAGGGGAGCTCCTACGAGCAGTACTTC; CDR3: CASGLWKGSSYEQYF
D: -; J: TRBJ2-7; size: -; V: TRBV7-8; DNA: TGTGCCAGCAGTTTTATGAACTACGAGCAGTACTTC; CDR3: CASSFMNYEQYF
D: -; J: TRBJ2-1; size: -; V: TRBV6-5; DNA: TGTGCCAGCAGTTACCAGGGGGGGTGGAGTGAGCAGTTCTTC; CDR3: CASSYQGGWSEQFF
D: -; J: TRBJ2-5; size: -; V: TRBV10-1; DNA: TGCGCCAGCAGGTCGGGGCCCGGAGAGACCCAGTACTTC; CDR3: CASRSGPGETQYF
D: -; J: TRBJ2-7; size: -; V: TRBV20-1; DNA: TGCAGTGCTAGACTACAGGTCGGGCAGTACTTC; CDR3: CSARLQVGQYF
D: -; J: TRBJ2-3; size: -; V: TRBV29-1; DNA: TGCAGCGTTGTGCCTCCCCGGGGGACAAGCACAGATACGCAGTATTTT; CDR3: CSVVPPRGTSTDTQYF
D: -; J: TRBJ2-1; size: -; V: TRBV5-1; DNA: TGCGCCAGCAGGGACTTCAAAAGTACTGACAATGAGCAGTTCTTC; CDR3: CASRDFKSTDNEQFF
D: TRBD2; J: TRBJ2-1; size: -; V: TRBV7-2; DNA: TGTGCCAGCAGATTGCGCGGGGGGTCCACCTACTCCCTTTCCAATGAGCAGTTCTTC; CDR3: CASRLRGGSTYSLSNEQFF
D: TRBD2; J: TRBJ2-5; size: -; V: TRBV7-2; DNA: TGTGCCAGCAGCTTTAGCGGGGGGCACCAAGAGACCCAGTACTTC; CDR3: CASSFSGGHQETQYF
D: -; J: TRBJ2-6; size: -; V: TRBV5-1; DNA: TGCGCCAGCAGCCTGTCGACTTCGGGCAACGTCCTGACTTTC; CDR3: CASSLSTSGNVLTF
D: -; J: TRBJ2-1; size: -; V: TRBV6-5; DNA: TGTGCCAGCAGTTACTTCCCCGGTGAGCAGTTCTTC; CDR3: CASSYFPGEQFF
D: -; J: TRBJ1-2; size: -; V: TRBV28; DNA: TGTGCCAGCAGTTTGATGTCGGGTGGCTACACCTTC; CDR3: CASSLMSGGYTF
D: -; J: TRBJ2-7; size: -; V: TRBV19; DNA: TGTGCCAGTAGTCCTCCGAACGAGCAGTACTTC; CDR3: CASSPPNEQYF
D: -; J: TRBJ1-2; size: -; V: TRBV7-2; DNA: TGTGCCAGCAGCTTTGTTCAGAACTATGGCTACACCTTC; CDR3: CASSFVQNYGYTF
D: -; J: TRBJ2-5; size: -; V: TRBV18; DNA: TGTGCCAGCTCACCGGGGAGACAGGGAGGAGAGACCCAGTACTTC; CDR3: CASSPGRQGGETQYF
D: -; J: TRBJ2-7; size: -; V: TRBV6-6; DNA: TGTGCCAGCACCGAAGCCCTATCCTACGAGCAGTACTTC; CDR3: CASTEALSYEQYF
D: -; J: TRBJ1-1; size: -; V: TRBV30; DNA: TGTGCCTGGAGTGTACCCCCAACGGGGACTGAAGCTTTCTTT; CDR3: CAWSVPPTGTEAFF
D: TRBD2; J: TRBJ2-3; size: -; V: TRBV19; DNA: TGTGCCAGTAGTACAAAAGGGCGGGGGATTACAGATACGCAGTATTTT; CDR3: CASSTKGRGITDTQYF
D: -; J: TRBJ2-7; size: -; V: TRBV28; DNA: TGTGCCAGCAGTCCAGCAGGGGCCTTACTCAACGAGCAGTACTTC; CDR3: CASSPAGALLNEQYF
D: -; J: TRBJ2-7; size: -; V: TRBV2; DNA: TGTGCCAGCAGTGAATCCGGAGGGCTCGCCTTCGAGCAGTACTTC; CDR3: CASSESGGLAFEQYF
D: TRBD1; J: TRBJ1-5; size: -; V: TRBV7-2; DNA: TGTGCCAGCAGTTGGACAGGGCGAGGACAGCCCCAGCATTTT; CDR3: CASSWTGRGQPQHF
D: -; J: TRBJ2-5; size: -; V: TRBV6-5; DNA: TGTGCCAGCAGTTACTTAAAGACCCAGTACTTC; CDR3: CASSYLKTQYF
D: -; J: TRBJ1-6; size: -; V: TRBV5-1; DNA: TGCGCCAGCAGCGGGGGACGACCCAATTCACCCCTCCACTTT; CDR3: CASSGGRPNSPLHF
D: -; J: TRBJ1-1; size: -; V: TRBV2; DNA: TGTGCCAGCGGCTTAGGAAGGACTGAAGCTTTCTTT; CDR3: CASGLGRTEAFF
D: -; J: TRBJ2-5; size: -; V: TRBV19; DNA: TGTGCCAGTACCCCACGCGGCCAAGAGACCCAGTACTTC; CDR3: CASTPRGQETQYF
D: -; J: TRBJ2-1; size: -; V: TRBV27; DNA: TGTGCCAGCAGCCCCGTGGGTATTGAGCAGTTCTTC; CDR3: CASSPVGIEQFF
D: TRBD1; J: TRBJ1-2; size: -; V: TRBV10-2; DNA: TGCGCCAGCAGCAGGGGAACAGGGGTTAACGGCTACACCTTC; CDR3: CASSRGTGVNGYTF
D: -; J: TRBJ1-2; size: -; V: TRBV6-5; DNA: TGTGCCAGCAGTTACTCGATCGTCGAGACCTATGGCTACACCTTC; CDR3: CASSYSIVETYGYTF
D: -; J: TRBJ2-5; size: -; V: TRBV27; DNA: TGTGCCAGGATACACGGAACCGGAGAGACCCAGTACTTC; CDR3: CARIHGTGETQYF
D: -; J: TRBJ1-5; size: -; V: TRBV29-1; DNA: TGCAGCGTTAACTTGCCCCCCCAGCATTTT; CDR3: CSVNLPPQHF
D: -; J: TRBJ2-1; size: -; V: TRBV7-9; DNA: TGTGCCAGCAGCTTAGCGGGGTTGTTGGCTGAGCAGTTCTTC; CDR3: CASSLAGLLAEQFF